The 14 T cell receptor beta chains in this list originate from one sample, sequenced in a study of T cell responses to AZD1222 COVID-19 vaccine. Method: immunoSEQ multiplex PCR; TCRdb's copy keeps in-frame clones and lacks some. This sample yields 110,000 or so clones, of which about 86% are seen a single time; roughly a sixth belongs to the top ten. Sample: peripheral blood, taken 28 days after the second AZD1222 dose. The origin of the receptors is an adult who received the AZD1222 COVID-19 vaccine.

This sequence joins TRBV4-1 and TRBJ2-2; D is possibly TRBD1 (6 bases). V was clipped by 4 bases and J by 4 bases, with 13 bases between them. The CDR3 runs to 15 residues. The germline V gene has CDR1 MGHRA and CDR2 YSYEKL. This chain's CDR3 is CASSLSRGGTGELFF. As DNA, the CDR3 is TGCGCCAGCAGCCTCTCGCGAGGGGGCACCGGGGAGCTGTTTTTT.

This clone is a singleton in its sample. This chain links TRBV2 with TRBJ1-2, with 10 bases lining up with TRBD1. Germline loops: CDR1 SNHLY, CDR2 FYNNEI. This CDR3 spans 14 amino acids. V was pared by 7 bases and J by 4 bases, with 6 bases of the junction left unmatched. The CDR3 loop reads CASTWTGGIYGYTF. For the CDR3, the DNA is TGTGCCAGCACCTGGACAGGGGGAATCTATGGCTACACCTTC.

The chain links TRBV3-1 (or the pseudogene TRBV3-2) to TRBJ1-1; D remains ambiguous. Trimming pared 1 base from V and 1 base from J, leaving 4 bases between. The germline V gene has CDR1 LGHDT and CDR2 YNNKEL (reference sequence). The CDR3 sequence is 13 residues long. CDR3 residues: CASSQAQNTEAFF. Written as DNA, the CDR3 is TGTGCCAGCAGCCAAGCGCAGAACACTGAAGCTTTCTTT.

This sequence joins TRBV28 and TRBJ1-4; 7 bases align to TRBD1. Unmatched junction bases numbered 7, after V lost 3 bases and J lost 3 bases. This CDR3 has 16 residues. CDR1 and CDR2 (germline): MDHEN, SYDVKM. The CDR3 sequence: CASSFPQGRPNEKLFF. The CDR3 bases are TGTGCCAGCAGTTTTCCACAGGGGAGGCCTAATGAAAAACTGTTTTTT.

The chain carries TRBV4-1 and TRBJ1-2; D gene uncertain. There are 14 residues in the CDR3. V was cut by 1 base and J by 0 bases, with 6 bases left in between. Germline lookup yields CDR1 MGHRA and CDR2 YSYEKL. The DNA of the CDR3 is TGCGCCAGCAGCCAAGGGCTCCCTAACTATGGCTACACCTTC. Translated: CASSQGLPNYGYTF.

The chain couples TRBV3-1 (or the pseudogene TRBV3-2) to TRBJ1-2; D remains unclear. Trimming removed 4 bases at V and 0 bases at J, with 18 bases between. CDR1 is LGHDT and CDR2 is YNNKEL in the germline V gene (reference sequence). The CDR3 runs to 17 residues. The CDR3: CASSPMNANRANYGYTF. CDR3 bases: TGTGCCAGCAGCCCCATGAATGCCAACCGCGCTAACTATGGCTACACCTTC.

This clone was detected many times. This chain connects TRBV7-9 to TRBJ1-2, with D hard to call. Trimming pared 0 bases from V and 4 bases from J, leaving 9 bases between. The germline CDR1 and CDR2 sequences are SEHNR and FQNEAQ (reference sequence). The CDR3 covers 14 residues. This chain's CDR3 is CASSLAGTAYGYTF. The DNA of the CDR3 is TGTGCCAGCAGCTTAGCGGGCACCGCCTATGGCTACACCTTC.

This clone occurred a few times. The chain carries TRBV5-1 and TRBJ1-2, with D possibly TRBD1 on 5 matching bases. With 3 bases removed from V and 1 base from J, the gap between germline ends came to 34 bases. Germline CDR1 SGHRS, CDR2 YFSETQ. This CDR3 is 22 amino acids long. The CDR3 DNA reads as TGCGCCAGCAGCTCCACGGTGAGGGGCTCTGCGAGGACGGAGAAATTTAACTATGGCTACACCTTC. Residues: CASSSTVRGSARTEKFNYGYTF. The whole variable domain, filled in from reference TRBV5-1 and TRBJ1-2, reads KAGVTQTPRYLIKTRGQQVTLSCSPISGHRSVSWYQQTPGQGLQFLFEYFSETQRNKGNFPGRFSGRQFSNSRSEMNVSTLELGDSALYLCASSSTVRGSARTEKFNYGYTFGSGTRLTVV.

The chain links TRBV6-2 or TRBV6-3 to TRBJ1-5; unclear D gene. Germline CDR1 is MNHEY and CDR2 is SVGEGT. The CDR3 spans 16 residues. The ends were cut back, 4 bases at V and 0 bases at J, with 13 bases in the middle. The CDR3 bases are TGTGCCAGCAGTTCATCGGGCGTTTATAGCAATCAGCCCCAGCATTTT. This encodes CASSSSGVYSNQPQHF.

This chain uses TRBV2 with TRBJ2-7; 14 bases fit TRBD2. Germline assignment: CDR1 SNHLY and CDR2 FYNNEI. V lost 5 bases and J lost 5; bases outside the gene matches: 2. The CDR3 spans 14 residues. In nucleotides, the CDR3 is TGTGCCAGCAGTCGGACTAGCGGGAGGAACGAGCAGTACTTC. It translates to CASSRTSGRNEQYF. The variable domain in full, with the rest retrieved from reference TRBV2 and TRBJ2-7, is EPEVTQTPSHQVTQMGQEVILRCVPISNHLYFYWYRQILGQKVEFLVSFYNNEISEKSEIFDDQFSVERPDGSNFTLKIRSTKLEDSAMYFCASSRTSGRNEQYFGPGTRLTVT.

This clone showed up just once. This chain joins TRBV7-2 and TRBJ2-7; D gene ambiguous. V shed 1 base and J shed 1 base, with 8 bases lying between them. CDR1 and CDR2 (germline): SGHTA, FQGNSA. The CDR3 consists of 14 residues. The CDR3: CASSLGGRSYEQYF. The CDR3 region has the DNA TGTGCCAGCAGCTTAGGGGGAAGGTCCTACGAGCAGTACTTC.

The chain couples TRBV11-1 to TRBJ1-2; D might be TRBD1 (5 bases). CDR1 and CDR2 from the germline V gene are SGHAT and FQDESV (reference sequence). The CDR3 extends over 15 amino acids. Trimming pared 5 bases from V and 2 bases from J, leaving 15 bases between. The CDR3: CASSPGTDLNYGYTF. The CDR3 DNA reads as TGTGCCAGCAGCCCGGGGACGGATCTGAACTATGGCTACACCTTC.

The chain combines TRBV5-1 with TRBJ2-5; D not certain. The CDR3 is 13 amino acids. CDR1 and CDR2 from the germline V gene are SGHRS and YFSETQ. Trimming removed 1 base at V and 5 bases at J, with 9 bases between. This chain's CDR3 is CASSLYLRETQYF. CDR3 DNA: TGCGCCAGCAGCTTGTATCTGCGGGAGACCCAGTACTTC. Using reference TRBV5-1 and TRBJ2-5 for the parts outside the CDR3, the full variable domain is KAGVTQTPRYLIKTRGQQVTLSCSPISGHRSVSWYQQTPGQGLQFLFEYFSETQRNKGNFPGRFSGRQFSNSRSEMNVSTLELGDSALYLCASSLYLRETQYFGPGTRLLVL.

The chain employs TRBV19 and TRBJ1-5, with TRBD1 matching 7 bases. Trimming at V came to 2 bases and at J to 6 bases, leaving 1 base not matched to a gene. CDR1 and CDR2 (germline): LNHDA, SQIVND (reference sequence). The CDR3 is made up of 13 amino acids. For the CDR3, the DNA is TGTGCCAGTAGTATACAGGGGGGTCAGCCCCAGCATTTT. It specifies CASSIQGGQPQHF.